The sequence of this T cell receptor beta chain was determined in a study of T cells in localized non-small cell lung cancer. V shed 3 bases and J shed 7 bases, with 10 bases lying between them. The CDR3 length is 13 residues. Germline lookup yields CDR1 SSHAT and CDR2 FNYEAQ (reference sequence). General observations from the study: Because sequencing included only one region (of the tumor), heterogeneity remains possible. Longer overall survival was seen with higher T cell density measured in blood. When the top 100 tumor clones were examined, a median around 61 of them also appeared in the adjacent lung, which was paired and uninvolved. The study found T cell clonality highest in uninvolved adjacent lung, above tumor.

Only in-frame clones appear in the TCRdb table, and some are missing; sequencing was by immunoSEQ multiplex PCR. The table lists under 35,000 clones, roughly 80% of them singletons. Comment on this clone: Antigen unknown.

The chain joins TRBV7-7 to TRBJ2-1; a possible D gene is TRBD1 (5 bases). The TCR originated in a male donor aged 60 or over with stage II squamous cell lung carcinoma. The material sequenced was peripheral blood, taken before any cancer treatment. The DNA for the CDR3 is TGTGCCAGCAGCTTTCAACAGGAGAATGAGCAGTTCTTC. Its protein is CASSFQQENEQFF. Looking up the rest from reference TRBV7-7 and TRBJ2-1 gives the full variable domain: GAGVSQSPRYKVTKRGQDVTLRCDPISSHATLYWYQQALGQGPEFLTYFNYEAQPDKSGLPSDRFSAERPEGSISTLTIQRTEQRDSAMYRCASSFQQENEQFFGPGTRLTVL.